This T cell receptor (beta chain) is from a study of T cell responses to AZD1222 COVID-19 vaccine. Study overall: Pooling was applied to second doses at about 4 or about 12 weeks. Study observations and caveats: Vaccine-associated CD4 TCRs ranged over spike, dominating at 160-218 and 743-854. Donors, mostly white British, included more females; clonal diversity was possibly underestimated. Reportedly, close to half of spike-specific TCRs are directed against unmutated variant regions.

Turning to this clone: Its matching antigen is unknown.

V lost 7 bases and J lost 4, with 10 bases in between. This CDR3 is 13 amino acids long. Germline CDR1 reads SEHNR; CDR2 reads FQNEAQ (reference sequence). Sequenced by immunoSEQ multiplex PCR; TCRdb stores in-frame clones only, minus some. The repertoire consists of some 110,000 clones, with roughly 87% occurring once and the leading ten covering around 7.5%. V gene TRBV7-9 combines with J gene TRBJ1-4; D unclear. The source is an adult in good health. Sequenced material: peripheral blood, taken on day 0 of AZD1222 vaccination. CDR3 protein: CASTRTINEKLFF. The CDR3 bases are TGTGCCAGCACAAGGACCATTAATGAAAAACTGTTTTTT.